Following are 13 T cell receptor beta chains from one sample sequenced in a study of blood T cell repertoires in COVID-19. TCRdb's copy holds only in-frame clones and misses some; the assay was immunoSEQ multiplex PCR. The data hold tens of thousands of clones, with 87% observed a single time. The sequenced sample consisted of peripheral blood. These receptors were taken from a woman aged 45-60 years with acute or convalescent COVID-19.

The CDR3 loop is CASISSSGNTIYF. The CDR3, as DNA: TGTGCCAGCATCTCGAGCTCTGGAAACACCATATATTTT. The chain recombines TRBV12-3 or TRBV12-4 with TRBJ1-3; D unclear. This CDR3 has 13 residues. V shed 7 bases and J shed 0 bases, with 7 bases lying between them.

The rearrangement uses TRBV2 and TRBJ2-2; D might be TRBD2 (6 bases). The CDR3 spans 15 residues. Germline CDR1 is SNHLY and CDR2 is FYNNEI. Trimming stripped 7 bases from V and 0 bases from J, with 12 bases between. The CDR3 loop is CASKVGGANTGELFF. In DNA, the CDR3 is TGTGCCAGCAAGGTCGGGGGTGCGAACACCGGGGAGCTGTTTTTT.

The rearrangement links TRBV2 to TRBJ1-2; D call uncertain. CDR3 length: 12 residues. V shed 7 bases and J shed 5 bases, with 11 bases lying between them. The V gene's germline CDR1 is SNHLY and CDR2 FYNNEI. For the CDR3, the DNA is TGTGCCAGCAACTACTTCGGATATGGCTACACCTTC. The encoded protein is CASNYFGYGYTF.

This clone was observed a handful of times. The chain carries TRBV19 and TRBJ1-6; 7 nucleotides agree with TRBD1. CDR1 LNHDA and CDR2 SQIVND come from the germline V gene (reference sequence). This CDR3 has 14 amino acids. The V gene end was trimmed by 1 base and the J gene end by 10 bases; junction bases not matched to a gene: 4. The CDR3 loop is CASSIAQGLSPLHF. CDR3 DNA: TGTGCCAGTAGTATAGCACAGGGGTTGTCACCCCTCCACTTT.

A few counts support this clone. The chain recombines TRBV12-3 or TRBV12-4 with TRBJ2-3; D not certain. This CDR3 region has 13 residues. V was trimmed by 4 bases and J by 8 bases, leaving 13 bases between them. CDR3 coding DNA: TGTGCCAGCAGTTCCACGCACTTTGGTACGCAGTATTTT. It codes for CASSSTHFGTQYF.

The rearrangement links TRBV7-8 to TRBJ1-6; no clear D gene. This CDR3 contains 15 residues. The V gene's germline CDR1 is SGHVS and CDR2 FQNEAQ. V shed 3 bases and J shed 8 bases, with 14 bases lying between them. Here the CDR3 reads CASSFRDNGHSPLHF. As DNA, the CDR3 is TGTGCCAGCAGCTTCCGGGATAACGGTCATTCACCCCTCCACTTT.

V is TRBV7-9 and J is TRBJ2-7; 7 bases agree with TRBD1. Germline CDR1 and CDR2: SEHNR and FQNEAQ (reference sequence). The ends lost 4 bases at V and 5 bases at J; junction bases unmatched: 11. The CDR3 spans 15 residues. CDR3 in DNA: TGTGCCAGCAGCTACCGGCCTGACAGGGTTCACGAGCAGTACTTC. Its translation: CASSYRPDRVHEQYF. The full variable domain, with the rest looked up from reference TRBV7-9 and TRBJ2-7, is DTGVSQNPRHKITKRGQNVTFRCDPISEHNRLYWYRQTLGQGPEFLTYFQNEAQLEKSRLLSDRFSAERPKGSFSTLEIQRTEQGDSAMYLCASSYRPDRVHEQYFGPGTRLTVT.

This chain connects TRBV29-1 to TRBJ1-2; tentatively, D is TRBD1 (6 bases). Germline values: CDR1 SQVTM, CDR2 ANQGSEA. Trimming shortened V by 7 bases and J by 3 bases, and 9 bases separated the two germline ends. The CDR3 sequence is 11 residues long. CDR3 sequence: CSAGQDYGYTF. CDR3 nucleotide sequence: TGCAGCGCGGGACAAGACTATGGCTACACCTTC.

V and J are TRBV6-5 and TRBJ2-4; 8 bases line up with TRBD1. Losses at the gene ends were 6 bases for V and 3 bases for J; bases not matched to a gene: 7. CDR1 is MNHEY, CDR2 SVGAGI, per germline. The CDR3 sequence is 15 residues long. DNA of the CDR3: TGTGCCAGCAGCATCCAGGGGGCAGGCAAAAACATTCAGTACTTC. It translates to CASSIQGAGKNIQYF.

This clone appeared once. CDR3 in amino acids: CASSLETTGYHNEQFF. CDR3 coding DNA: TGTGCCAGCAGCTTAGAAACGACAGGGTACCACAATGAGCAGTTCTTC. The chain couples TRBV11-3 to TRBJ2-1; 7 bases line up with TRBD1. The germline CDR1 and CDR2 sequences are SGHNT and YENEEA. Trimming at V came to 0 bases and at J to 5 bases, leaving 7 bases not matched to a gene. The CDR3 is 16 residues long.

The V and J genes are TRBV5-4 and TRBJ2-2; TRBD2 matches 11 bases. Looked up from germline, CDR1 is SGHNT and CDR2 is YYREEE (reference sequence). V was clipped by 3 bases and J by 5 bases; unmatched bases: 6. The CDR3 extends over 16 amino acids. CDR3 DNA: TGTGCCAGCAGCTCCGGGACTAGCGGTGGGACCGGGGAGCTGTTTTTT. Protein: CASSSGTSGGTGELFF.

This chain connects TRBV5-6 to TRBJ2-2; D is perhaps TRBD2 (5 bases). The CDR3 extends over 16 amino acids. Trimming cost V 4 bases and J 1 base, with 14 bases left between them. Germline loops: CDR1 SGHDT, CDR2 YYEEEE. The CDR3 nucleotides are TGTGCCAGCAGCGGAGGCAAGCTTCTGAACACCGGGGAGCTGTTTTTT. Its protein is CASSGGKLLNTGELFF.

CDR3 nucleotides: TGTGCCAGCACCCCGGCTAGCGGGAGTCTAACAGATACGCAGTATTTT. Protein sequence: CASTPASGSLTDTQYF. The chain employs TRBV28 and TRBJ2-3; 10 bases are shared with TRBD2. The CDR3 is made up of 16 amino acids. Trimming at V came to 7 bases and at J to 3 bases, leaving 10 bases not matched to a gene. Germline V CDR1 and CDR2: MDHEN, SYDVKM.